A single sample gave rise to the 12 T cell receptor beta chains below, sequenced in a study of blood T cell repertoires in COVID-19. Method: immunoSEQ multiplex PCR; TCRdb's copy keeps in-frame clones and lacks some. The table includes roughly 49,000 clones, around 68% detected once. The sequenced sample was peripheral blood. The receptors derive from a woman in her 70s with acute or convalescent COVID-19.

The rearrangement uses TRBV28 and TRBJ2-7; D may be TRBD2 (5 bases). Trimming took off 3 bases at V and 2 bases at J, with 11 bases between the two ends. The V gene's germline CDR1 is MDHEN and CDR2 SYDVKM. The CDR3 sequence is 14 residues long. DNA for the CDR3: TGTGCCAGCAGTTTCGTCCTAGCCCCCTACGAGCAGTACTTC. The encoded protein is CASSFVLAPYEQYF.

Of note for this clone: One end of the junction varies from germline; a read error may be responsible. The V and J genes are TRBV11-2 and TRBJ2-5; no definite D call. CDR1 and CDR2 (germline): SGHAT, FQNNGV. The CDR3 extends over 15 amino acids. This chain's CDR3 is CASSIDPVRRETQYF. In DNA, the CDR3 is TGTGCCAGCAGCATAGACCCAGTACGGCGGGAGACCCAGTACTTC. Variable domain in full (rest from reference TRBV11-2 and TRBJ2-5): EAGVAQSPRYKIIEKRQSVAFWCNPISGHATLYWYQQILGQGPKLLIQFQNNGVVDDSQLPKDRFSAERLKGVDSTLKIQPAKLEDSAVYLCASSIDPVRRETQYFGPGTRLLVL.

The CDR3 is CASRTGVDYGYTF. CDR3 sequence (DNA): TGTGCCAGCAGAACAGGGGTGGACTATGGCTACACCTTC. This rearrangement joins TRBV6-5 to TRBJ1-2, with TRBD1 matching 7 bases. With V trimmed by 6 bases and J by 3 bases, 4 bases remained unmatched. Germline CDR1 is MNHEY and CDR2 is SVGAGI. This CDR3 region has 13 residues.

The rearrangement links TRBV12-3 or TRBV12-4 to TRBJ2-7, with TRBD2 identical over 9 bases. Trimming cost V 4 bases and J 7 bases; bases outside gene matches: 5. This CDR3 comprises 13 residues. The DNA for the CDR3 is TGTGCCAGCAGTTCCCTAGCGGGGTGGGAGCAGTACTTC. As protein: CASSSLAGWEQYF.

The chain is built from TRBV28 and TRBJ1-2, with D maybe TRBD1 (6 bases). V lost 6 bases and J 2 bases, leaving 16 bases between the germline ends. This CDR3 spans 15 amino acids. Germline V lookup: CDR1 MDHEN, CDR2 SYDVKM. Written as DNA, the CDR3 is TGTGCCAGCAGGCAGGACAGCGCTTCCAACTATGGCTACACCTTC. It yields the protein CASRQDSASNYGYTF.

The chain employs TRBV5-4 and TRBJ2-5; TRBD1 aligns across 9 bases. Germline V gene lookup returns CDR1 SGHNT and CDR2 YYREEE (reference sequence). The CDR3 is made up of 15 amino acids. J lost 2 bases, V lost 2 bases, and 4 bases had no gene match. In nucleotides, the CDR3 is TGTGCCAGCAGCTTTTTAGGACAGGGGCAAGAGACCCAGTACTTC. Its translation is CASSFLGQGQETQYF.

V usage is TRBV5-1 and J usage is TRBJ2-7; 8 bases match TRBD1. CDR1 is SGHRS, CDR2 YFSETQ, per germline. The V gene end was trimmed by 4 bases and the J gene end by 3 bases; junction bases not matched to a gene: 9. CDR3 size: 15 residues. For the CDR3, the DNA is TGCGCCAGCAGCCGAGACAGGGGAATCGTCTACGAGCAGTACTTC. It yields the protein CASSRDRGIVYEQYF.

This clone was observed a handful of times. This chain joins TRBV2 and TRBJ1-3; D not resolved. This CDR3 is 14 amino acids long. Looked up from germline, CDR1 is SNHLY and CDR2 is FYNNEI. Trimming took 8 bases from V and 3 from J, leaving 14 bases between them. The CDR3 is CASRTSLGGNTIYF. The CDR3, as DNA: TGTGCCAGCCGAACCTCGCTCGGTGGAAACACCATATATTTT.

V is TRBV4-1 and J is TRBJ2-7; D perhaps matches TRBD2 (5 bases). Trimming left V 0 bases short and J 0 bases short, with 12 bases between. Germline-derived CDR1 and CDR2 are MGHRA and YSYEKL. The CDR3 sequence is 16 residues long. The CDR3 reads CASSQDSAGNSYEQYF. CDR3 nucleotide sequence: TGCGCCAGCAGCCAAGATTCGGCGGGTAACTCCTACGAGCAGTACTTC.

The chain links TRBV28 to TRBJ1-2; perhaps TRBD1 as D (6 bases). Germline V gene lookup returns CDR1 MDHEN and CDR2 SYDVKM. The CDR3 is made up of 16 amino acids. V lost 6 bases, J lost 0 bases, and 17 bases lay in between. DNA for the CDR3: TGTGCCAGCAGCCGCCCTTGGGGGCCCTCTAACTATGGCTACACCTTC. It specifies CASSRPWGPSNYGYTF.

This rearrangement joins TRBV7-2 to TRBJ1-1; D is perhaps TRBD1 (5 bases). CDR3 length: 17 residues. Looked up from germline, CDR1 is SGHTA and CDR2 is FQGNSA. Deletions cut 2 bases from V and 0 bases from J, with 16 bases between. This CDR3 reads CASSLSTQTALNTEAFF. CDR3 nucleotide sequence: TGTGCCAGCAGCTTAAGTACCCAGACAGCGCTGAACACTGAAGCTTTCTTT.

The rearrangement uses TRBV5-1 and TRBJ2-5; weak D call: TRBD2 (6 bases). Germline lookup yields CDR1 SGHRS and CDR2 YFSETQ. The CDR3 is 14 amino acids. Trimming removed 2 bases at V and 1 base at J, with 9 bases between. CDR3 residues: CASSLLAVQETQYF. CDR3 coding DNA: TGCGCCAGCAGCTTACTAGCTGTCCAAGAGACCCAGTACTTC.